The 20 T cell receptor beta chains listed next were all sequenced from one sample in a study of blood T cell repertoires in COVID-19. The data were produced by immunoSEQ multiplex PCR, yet TCRdb's version contains in-frame clones alone and is incomplete. Of about 270,000 clones listed, around 89% are singletons. The sequencing input was PBMCs or T cells enriched from blood (not recorded which). The receptors shown here come from a woman between 18 and 29 years old who had recovered from COVID-19.

This clone was seen a handful of times. The V call is TRBV10-3, the J call TRBJ2-3; a weak D match, TRBD2 (5 bases). Per the germline V gene, CDR1 is ENHRY and CDR2 is SYGVKD. This CDR3 has 15 amino acids. Trimming cost V 3 bases and J 1 base, with 11 bases left between them. As DNA, the CDR3 is TGTGCCATCAGTGATTTGCGGGCGCGCACAGATACGCAGTATTTT. Its translation: CAISDLRARTDTQYF.

V is TRBV19 and J is TRBJ1-2; D ambiguous. This CDR3 spans 16 amino acids. Germline V gene lookup returns CDR1 LNHDA and CDR2 SQIVND (reference sequence). With 2 bases removed from V and 8 bases from J, the gap between germline ends came to 21 bases. This chain's CDR3 is CASSIYGVSYTEGYTF. CDR3 DNA sequence: TGTGCCAGTAGTATATACGGAGTTTCCTATACGGAGGGCTACACCTTC.

This chain uses TRBV29-1 with TRBJ1-4; D remains unclear. The V gene lost 7 bases and the J gene lost 17 bases, with 20 bases spanning the gap. The CDR3 totals 11 residues. From germline, CDR1 is SQVTM and CDR2 ANQGSEA. The CDR3 bases are TGCAGCGCCGTCACCGGGTCCGGTGACTTTTTT. Translation: CSAVTGSGDFF.

This chain connects TRBV6-5 to TRBJ2-7; 7 positions match TRBD1. The V gene's germline CDR1 is MNHEY and CDR2 SVGAGI. The length of the CDR3 is 14 residues. V shed 3 bases, J shed 2 bases, and the junction held 4 bases outside the gene matches. The CDR3 region is CASSYRQGTYEQYF. The CDR3 coding sequence is TGTGCCAGCAGTTATCGACAGGGAACCTACGAGCAGTACTTC.

This chain joins TRBV5-1 and TRBJ1-4, with a tentative D call TRBD1 (6 bases). The CDR3 sequence is 17 residues long. Trimming took 4 bases from V and 2 from J, leaving 18 bases between them. Germline loops: CDR1 SGHRS, CDR2 YFSETQ. CDR3 DNA: TGCGCCAGCAGCGAGGGAATCGGGGGGGCCACTAATGAAAAACTGTTTTTT. Translation gives CASSEGIGGATNEKLFF. Variable domain in full (rest from reference TRBV5-1 and TRBJ1-4): KAGVTQTPRYLIKTRGQQVTLSCSPISGHRSVSWYQQTPGQGLQFLFEYFSETQRNKGNFPGRFSGRQFSNSRSEMNVSTLELGDSALYLCASSEGIGGATNEKLFFGSGTQLSVL.

V is TRBV10-3 and J is TRBJ1-3, with D tentatively TRBD1 (6 bases). There are 12 residues in the CDR3. V was pared by 8 bases and J by 1 base, with 6 bases between. The germline V gene encodes CDR1 ENHRY and CDR2 SYGVKD. The CDR3: CAIQGSGNTIYF. CDR3 coding DNA: TGTGCCATCCAGGGGTCTGGAAACACCATATATTTT.

The chain combines TRBV5-5 with TRBJ2-7; 7 nucleotides match TRBD1. V dropped 0 bases and J dropped 7; count of bases not matched to a gene: 4. Germline V gene sequence: CDR1 SGHKS, CDR2 YYEKEE (reference sequence). This CDR3 has 13 residues. The CDR3 DNA reads TGTGCCAGCAGCTTGGAGGGGGCTAAAGAGCAGTACTTC. This gives the protein CASSLEGAKEQYF.

V usage is TRBV27 and J usage is TRBJ2-3, with TRBD2 matching over 11 bases. This CDR3 region has 15 residues. V lost 7 bases, J lost 6 bases, and 9 bases stayed unmatched. Germline lookup yields CDR1 MNHEY and CDR2 SMNVEV (reference sequence). The CDR3, as DNA: TGTGCCAGCACCCTGAGCCCTAGCGGGGGGGATACGCAGTATTTT. This gives the protein CASTLSPSGGDTQYF.

In DNA form, the CDR3 reads TGCAGCGTTATGGGGGGGTCCTACAATGAGCAGTTCTTC. Translation gives CSVMGGSYNEQFF. The V gene is TRBV29-1, the J gene TRBJ2-1, with 7 bases lining up with TRBD2. V was clipped by 5 bases and J by 1 base; unmatched bases: 2. The length of the CDR3 is 13 residues. Germline lookup yields CDR1 SQVTM and CDR2 ANQGSEA.

This chain joins TRBV11-3 and TRBJ2-5; 8 bases match TRBD1. CDR1 SGHNT and CDR2 YENEEA come from the germline V gene. The J segment lost 1 base and the V segment lost 5 bases, leaving 3 bases of the junction unmatched. This CDR3 has 14 residues. As DNA, the CDR3 is TGTGCCAGCAGCCCCCAGGGGGCCCAAGAGACCCAGTACTTC. This encodes CASSPQGAQETQYF.

The chain has TRBV29-1 and TRBJ1-3, with D perhaps matching TRBD1 (6 bases). The CDR3 spans 13 residues. Germline V gene lookup returns CDR1 SQVTM and CDR2 ANQGSEA. Trimming pared 7 bases from V and 4 bases from J, leaving 14 bases between. The CDR3 here is CSAGQLPGNTIYF. The DNA of the CDR3 is TGCAGCGCTGGACAGTTGCCAGGAAACACCATATATTTT.

V gene TRBV5-5 combines with J gene TRBJ2-3; D is uncertain. This CDR3 has 15 residues. With 1 base removed from V and 2 bases from J, the gap between germline ends came to 11 bases. The germline V gene has CDR1 SGHKS and CDR2 YYEKEE (reference sequence). CDR3 region: CASSLYRAYTDTQYF. Here the CDR3 DNA reads TGTGCCAGCAGCTTGTACAGAGCTTACACAGATACGCAGTATTTT.

The chain links TRBV5-1 to TRBJ2-7; 7 bases match TRBD1. Looked up from germline, CDR1 is SGHRS and CDR2 is YFSETQ. The CDR3 loop spans 16 amino acids. With 2 bases clipped from V and 2 bases from J, the junction kept 10 bases outside the gene matches. CDR3 coding DNA: TGCGCCAGCAGCTTAGGACTTTTGACAGGGACCTACGAGCAGTACTTC. It specifies CASSLGLLTGTYEQYF.

The genes are TRBV4-1 and TRBJ1-2; tentatively, D is TRBD1 (5 bases). CDR1 and CDR2 (germline): MGHRA, YSYEKL. This CDR3 comprises 13 residues. V was clipped by 2 bases and J by 7 bases, with 11 bases between them. CDR3 DNA: TGCGCCAGCAGCCAACAGGGTTTGAGTGGCTACACCTTC. It translates to CASSQQGLSGYTF.

This clone was seen many times. The chain links TRBV10-3 to TRBJ1-4; no firm D call. Trimming shortened V by 5 bases and J by 4 bases, and 8 bases separated the two germline ends. This CDR3 spans 13 amino acids. From germline, CDR1 is ENHRY and CDR2 SYGVKD. Written as DNA, the CDR3 is TGTGCCATCAGTACGGGGAGTAATGAAAAACTGTTTTTT. This translates into CAISTGSNEKLFF.

CDR3 sequence reads: CASSGPTSGGADTQYF. The CDR3 nucleotides read TGTGCCAGCAGCGGCCCGACTAGCGGGGGAGCAGATACGCAGTATTTT. This chain joins TRBV9 and TRBJ2-3, with 12 positions matching TRBD2. The CDR3 is made up of 16 amino acids. Germline loops: CDR1 SGDLS, CDR2 YYNGEE. J was trimmed by 4 bases and V by 3 bases; bases with no gene match: 6.

The rearrangement links TRBV27 to TRBJ2-7, with a possible D match to TRBD2 (6 bases). Trimming took 5 bases from V and 1 from J, leaving 15 bases between them. The CDR3 has 15 amino acids. Germline CDR1 and CDR2: MNHEY and SMNVEV (reference sequence). The CDR3 nucleotides read TGTGCCAGCAGTCCCTCGGCAGGGAGGTCCTACGAGCAGTACTTC. Its translation: CASSPSAGRSYEQYF.

J is TRBJ1-1 and V is TRBV3-1 (or the pseudogene TRBV3-2), with a possible D match to TRBD1 (6 bases). The V end lost 3 bases, the J end lost 4 bases, and 15 bases lay between the germline ends. This CDR3 has 15 amino acids. Germline assignment: CDR1 LGHDT and CDR2 YNNKEL (reference sequence). Here the CDR3 DNA reads TGTGCCAGCAGCCACTACACAGGGACCATCACTGAAGCTTTCTTT. Translated, it gives CASSHYTGTITEAFF.

The V and J genes are TRBV5-4 and TRBJ1-2, with D maybe TRBD1 (6 bases). Per germline, CDR1 SGHNT and CDR2 YYREEE (reference sequence). There are 15 residues in the CDR3. The V end lost 3 bases, the J end lost 1 base, and 13 bases lay between the germline ends. Here the CDR3 DNA reads TGTGCCAGCAGCTCACGGGGACACGATAACTATGGCTACACCTTC. Its translation: CASSSRGHDNYGYTF.

The V and J genes are TRBV5-1 and TRBJ2-6, with 9 bases fitting TRBD1. This CDR3 contains 16 residues. J was trimmed by 4 bases and V by 0 bases; bases with no gene match: 2. The germline V gene encodes CDR1 SGHRS and CDR2 YFSETQ. CDR3 in amino acids: CASSLDRGPGANVLTF. CDR3 nucleotide sequence: TGCGCCAGCAGCTTGGACAGGGGGCCAGGGGCCAACGTCCTGACTTTC.